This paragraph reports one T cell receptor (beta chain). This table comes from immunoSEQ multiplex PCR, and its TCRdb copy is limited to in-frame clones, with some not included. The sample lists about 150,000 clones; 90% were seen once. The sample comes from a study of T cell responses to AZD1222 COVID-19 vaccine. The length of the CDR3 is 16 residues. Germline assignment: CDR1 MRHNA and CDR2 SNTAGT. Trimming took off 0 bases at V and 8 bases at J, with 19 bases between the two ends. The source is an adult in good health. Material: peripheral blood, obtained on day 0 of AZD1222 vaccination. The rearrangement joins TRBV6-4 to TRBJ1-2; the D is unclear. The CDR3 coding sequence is TGTGCCAGCAGTGACTCCTATATCGACACCCACGAAGGCTACACCTTC. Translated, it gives CASSDSYIDTHEGYTF.